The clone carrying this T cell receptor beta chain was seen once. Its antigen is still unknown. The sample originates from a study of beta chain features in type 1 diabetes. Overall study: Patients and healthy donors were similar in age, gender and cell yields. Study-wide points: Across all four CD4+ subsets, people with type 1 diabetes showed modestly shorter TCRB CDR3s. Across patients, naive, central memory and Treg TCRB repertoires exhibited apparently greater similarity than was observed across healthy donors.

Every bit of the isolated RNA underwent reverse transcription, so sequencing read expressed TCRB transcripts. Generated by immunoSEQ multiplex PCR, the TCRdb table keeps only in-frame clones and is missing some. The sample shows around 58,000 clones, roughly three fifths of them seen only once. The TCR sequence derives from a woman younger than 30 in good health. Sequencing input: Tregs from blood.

This chain's CDR3 is CASSLEGGEQYF. The CDR3 DNA sequence: TGTGCCAGCTCATTAGAGGGCGGGGAGCAGTACTTC. The chain recombines TRBV18 with TRBJ2-7; D is perhaps TRBD2 (5 bases). Germline V gene data show CDR1 as KGHSH and CDR2 as LQKENI. The CDR3 runs 12 residues. V gave up 5 bases and J gave up 7 bases, with 12 bases separating them.